This TCR beta chain was identified in a study of cytomegalovirus exposure and HLA in healthy donors. The PCR made use of 60 Vbeta and 13 Jbeta primers. Produced via immunoSEQ multiplex PCR; TCRdb's table is partial and in-frame only. The sample has approximately 170,000 clones; 80% to 90% are singletons. This CDR3 contains 13 residues. CDR1 is ENHRY, CDR2 SYGVKD, per germline. The V and J ends lost 6 bases and 4 bases respectively, with 10 bases between them. The source of this sequence is a man between 25 and 39 years old in good health and CMV-seropositive. Sequenced material: PBMCs. The chain links TRBV10-3 to TRBJ1-5, with TRBD1 as a possible D gene (6 bases). The CDR3 region has the DNA TGTGCCATCAGCGGACAGTCTAATCAGCCCCAGCATTTT. Translated: CAISGQSNQPQHF.